Below, 23 T cell receptor beta chains from the same sample are listed, as sequenced in a study of T-cell reconstitution after alpha-beta-depleted transplantation in children. Researchers prepared the TCRbeta library using unique molecular identifiers, the study reports. MiXCR was run by TCRdb on the PCR reads, yielding one entry per CDR3 protein. In the table there are more than 200,000 distinct CDR3 sequences, about 24% of which are singletons. Sequenced material: PBMCs, mostly from graft donor cells, taken 360 days after TCRalphabeta/CD19-depleted stem cell transplant. All receptors derive from a female patient between 2 and 15 years old who had a stem cell transplant for congenital amegakaryocytic thrombocytopenia, so the T cells may come from the graft donor.

This clonotype was seen a few times. The rearrangement uses TRBV20-1 and TRBJ1-1, with D possibly TRBD1 on 6 matching bases. Germline V gene sequence: CDR1 DFQATT, CDR2 SNEGSKA (reference sequence). This CDR3 comprises 18 residues. V was cut by 4 bases and J by 0 bases, with 24 bases left in between. The CDR3 here is CSAMEPYPRGLLNTEAFF. DNA of the CDR3: TGCAGTGCTATGGAACCTTACCCCAGGGGCCTCCTGAACACTGAAGCTTTCTTT.

In its sample, this clonotype was seen a few times. V is TRBV6-6 and J is TRBJ2-5; D is ambiguous. Trimming removed 0 bases at V and 4 bases at J, with 3 bases between. The CDR3 has 12 amino acids. From germline, CDR1 is MNHNY and CDR2 SVGAGI (reference sequence). CDR3 loop: CASSYSLETQYF. The CDR3 DNA reads as TGTGCCAGCAGTTACTCGCTAGAGACCCAGTACTTC.

This clonotype was seen repeatedly, ten times or more. The chain links TRBV5-1 to TRBJ2-5, with D perhaps matching TRBD2 (6 bases). The ends were cut back, 0 bases at V and 3 bases at J, with 9 bases in the middle. Per germline, CDR1 SGHRS and CDR2 YFSETQ. The CDR3 loop spans 14 amino acids. The CDR3 loop reads CASSLEGGKETQYF. For the CDR3, the DNA is TGCGCCAGCAGCTTGGAAGGAGGGAAAGAGACCCAGTACTTC.

The chain's CDR3 is CASSLPPYRASYEQYF. The CDR3 DNA follows: TGTGCCAGCAGTTTACCCCCCTACAGGGCCTCCTACGAGCAGTACTTC. This chain links TRBV12-3 or TRBV12-4 with TRBJ2-7, with D perhaps matching TRBD1 (6 bases). V lost 2 bases to trimming and J lost 0 bases, with 14 bases between them. The CDR3 loop spans 16 amino acids.

This clonotype has a handful of counts. The CDR3 here is CASSQGLDVDTEAFF. The CDR3 nucleotides are TGTGCCAGCAGCCAAGGCCTAGACGTGGACACTGAAGCTTTCTTT. V usage is TRBV4-2 and J usage is TRBJ1-1; no clear D. The CDR3 totals 15 residues. Germline CDR1 and CDR2: LGHNA and YNFKEQ. V lost 1 base and J 3 bases, leaving 12 bases between the germline ends.

This sequence joins TRBV20-1 and TRBJ1-1; no clear D. From germline, CDR1 is DFQATT and CDR2 SNEGSKA (reference sequence). The CDR3 is 15 residues long. V was trimmed by 0 bases and J by 1 base, leaving 12 bases between them. CDR3 DNA: TGCAGTGCTAGAGATCGGTGGGGTACGAACACTGAAGCTTTCTTT. Translation gives CSARDRWGTNTEAFF.

Only a few counts were recorded for this clonotype. The chain carries TRBV5-4 and TRBJ2-5, with D possibly being TRBD2 (6 bases). V was shortened by 2 bases and J by 7 bases, with 15 bases between the two germline ends. CDR3 length: 14 residues. The V gene's germline CDR1 is SGHNT and CDR2 YYREEE (reference sequence). CDR3 DNA sequence: TGTGCCAGCAGCTTCCGGAGGGACGCGGGGACCCAGTACTTC. Encoded protein: CASSFRRDAGTQYF.

The chain joins TRBV4-2 to TRBJ2-1, with D perhaps TRBD2 (6 bases). The CDR3 sequence is 16 residues long. The germline V and J ends were trimmed by 0 bases and 4 bases, with 13 bases remaining between them. Per germline, CDR1 LGHNA and CDR2 YNFKEQ. In nucleotides, the CDR3 is TGTGCCAGCAGCCAAGACCAGTCCGGGACTTACAATGAGCAGTTCTTC. Amino acids: CASSQDQSGTYNEQFF.

V gene TRBV4-1 combines with J gene TRBJ2-7; a weak D match, TRBD2 (5 bases). Trimming took off 1 base at V and 2 bases at J, with 12 bases between the two ends. The CDR3 has 15 amino acids. Germline V gene data show CDR1 as MGHRA and CDR2 as YSYEKL. The CDR3 DNA is TGCGCCAGCAGCCAAGGGACTCAAGAGCCCTACGAGCAGTACTTC. Amino acid sequence: CASSQGTQEPYEQYF.

This clonotype was seen a handful of times. This sequence joins TRBV15 and TRBJ2-5; TRBD2 aligns across 13 bases. CDR3 length equals 16 residues. The V and J ends lost 0 bases and 5 bases, in that order; junction bases with no gene match: 3. Germline CDR1 reads LNHNV; CDR2 reads YYDKDF (reference sequence). CDR3 nucleotide sequence: TGTGCCACCAGCAGAGATCTGGGACTAGCGGGGGAGACCCAGTACTTC. This encodes CATSRDLGLAGETQYF.

The J gene is TRBJ1-1, the V gene TRBV11-2; D gene unclear. The CDR3 totals 12 residues. The V end was cut by 4 bases, the J end by 6 bases, with 9 bases between. Germline CDR1 reads SGHAT; CDR2 reads FQNNGV. The CDR3 region is CASSSDFSEAFF. CDR3 coding DNA: TGTGCCAGCAGCTCAGACTTCTCTGAAGCTTTCTTT.

The chain couples TRBV27 to TRBJ2-3; TRBD2 matches 11 bases. V shed 6 bases, J shed 3 bases, and the junction held 8 bases outside the gene matches. Germline values: CDR1 MNHEY, CDR2 SMNVEV (reference sequence). The CDR3 runs 16 residues. The CDR3 DNA reads as TGTGCCAGCAGCCGAGGGGTAGCGGGAGGGACAGATACGCAGTATTTT. Its translation is CASSRGVAGGTDTQYF.

As concerns this clonotype: Its ends do not fully match the called genes, so a read error is possible. V is TRBV15 and J is TRBJ2-7, with D possibly matching TRBD1 (6 bases). The V gene's germline CDR1 is LNHNV and CDR2 YYDKDF (reference sequence). The CDR3 spans 16 residues. In DNA, the CDR3 is TGTGCCACCAGCAGAGATCAGGGGTGGGGTGCCTACGATCAGTACTTC. This sequence encodes CATSRDQGWGAYDQYF.

The V gene is TRBV7-2, the J gene TRBJ1-2; D unclear. Trimming stripped 1 base from V and 2 bases from J, with 8 bases between. The germline CDR1 and CDR2 sequences are SGHTA and FQGNSA. CDR3 length: 14 amino acids. The CDR3: CASSLVMGNYGYTF. The CDR3 region has the DNA TGTGCCAGCAGCTTAGTAATGGGAAACTATGGCTACACCTTC.

The chain recombines TRBV20-1 with TRBJ2-3; the match to TRBD2 covers 8 bases. Per the germline V gene, CDR1 is DFQATT and CDR2 is SNEGSKA (reference sequence). CDR3 length: 14 residues. With 4 bases clipped from V and 4 bases from J, the junction kept 7 bases outside the gene matches. The CDR3 DNA reads TGCAGTGCTAAGAACGGGAGGGGGGCAGATACGCAGTATTTT. It specifies CSAKNGRGADTQYF.

This clonotype was seen a single time. The chain joins TRBV15 to TRBJ2-7; the D gene is possibly TRBD2 (6 bases). Germline V gene data show CDR1 as LNHNV and CDR2 as YYDKDF (reference sequence). This CDR3 is built from 20 residues. V lost 0 bases and J 4 bases, leaving 28 bases between the germline ends. CDR3 nucleotides: TGTGCCACCAGCAGAGAAGGGGCCTATCGGGGGACTCCCAACACTTACGAGCAGTACTTC. It codes for CATSREGAYRGTPNTYEQYF.

This chain links TRBV5-1 with TRBJ2-3, with D possibly being TRBD2 (6 bases). The germline V gene has CDR1 SGHRS and CDR2 YFSETQ. The germline V and J ends were trimmed by 4 bases and 0 bases, with 15 bases remaining between them. The CDR3 consists of 16 residues. The CDR3, as DNA: TGCGCCAGCAGCCAGTTAGCGGCGGCCAGCACAGATACGCAGTATTTT. Its protein product is CASSQLAAASTDTQYF.

CDR3 nucleotides: TGTGCCAGCAGTTTGATGGGGGCCAGCTCCTACGAGCAGTACTTC. It is translated as CASSLMGASSYEQYF. This rearrangement joins TRBV27 to TRBJ2-7; TRBD1 might be the D (6 bases). In germline, CDR1 is MNHEY, CDR2 SMNVEV (reference sequence). The CDR3 is made up of 15 amino acids. V gave up 3 bases and J gave up 0 bases, with 12 bases separating them.

CDR3: CASRPDTQYF. The CDR3 DNA reads as TGTGCCAGCCGGCCAGATACGCAGTATTTT. J is TRBJ2-3 and V is TRBV7-9; no clear D. The V gene lost 8 bases and the J gene lost 4 bases, with 4 bases spanning the gap. CDR1 and CDR2 from the germline V gene are SEHNR and FQNEAQ (reference sequence). CDR3 length: 10 amino acids.

This clonotype was seen more than once but under ten times. The rearrangement joins TRBV3-1 to TRBJ2-2, with no clear D. CDR1 LGHDT and CDR2 YNNKEL come from the germline V gene (reference sequence). The CDR3 sequence is 13 residues long. V was cut by 0 bases and J by 1 base, with 0 bases left in between. CDR3 amino acids: CASSQENTGELFF. Here the CDR3 DNA reads TGTGCCAGCAGCCAAGAGAACACCGGGGAGCTGTTTTTT.

This clonotype was detected a few times. The V gene is TRBV7-9, the J gene TRBJ2-3, with D unresolved. This CDR3 has 15 amino acids. Germline V gives CDR1 SEHNR, CDR2 FQNEAQ (reference sequence). V was shortened by 0 bases and J by 6 bases, with 13 bases between the two germline ends. CDR3 sequence (DNA): TGTGCCAGCAGCTTAGCGCCAGCGTCCGGGGATACGCAGTATTTT. Translation gives CASSLAPASGDTQYF.

This clonotype came up many times. The chain is built from TRBV10-3 and TRBJ2-1; D is tentatively TRBD1 or TRBD2 (5 bases each). This CDR3 has 16 amino acids. Germline values: CDR1 ENHRY, CDR2 SYGVKD. Trimming took 6 bases from V and 6 from J, leaving 21 bases between them. The CDR3 sequence: CAISLTPGTTANEQFF. CDR3 bases: TGTGCCATCAGCCTAACCCCCGGGACCACGGCCAATGAGCAGTTCTTC.

The V gene is TRBV28, the J gene TRBJ1-2, with unresolved D. CDR3 length: 14 amino acids. V lost 3 bases to trimming and J lost 2 bases, with 10 bases between them. Per germline, CDR1 MDHEN and CDR2 SYDVKM. CDR3 region: CASSLIPTNYGYTF. In DNA, the CDR3 is TGTGCCAGCAGTTTGATCCCCACAAACTATGGCTACACCTTC.